The 8 T cell receptor beta chains below were found in one sample sequenced in a study of T-cell reconstitution after alpha-beta-depleted transplantation in children. Preparation of the TCRbeta library involved a method that used unique molecular identifiers. One entry per CDR3 protein results from TCRdb running MiXCR on the PCR reads. Of nearly 200,000 distinct CDR3 sequences in the sample, roughly 6% were seen once. The sample in question was PBMCs, obtained before TCRalphabeta/CD19-depleted stem cell transplant. These receptors were taken from a girl younger than two with combined immunodeficiency, due to receive a stem cell transplant.

This clonotype came up many times. J is TRBJ2-1 and V is TRBV24-1; 7 nucleotides align to TRBD2. This CDR3 contains 14 residues. CDR1 KGHDR and CDR2 SFDVKD come from the germline V gene. V was pared by 7 bases and J by 2 bases, with 4 bases of the junction left unmatched. CDR3 nucleotide sequence: TGTGCCACCAGGGGTGGGGGGGCCTACAATGAGCAGTTCTTC. Its protein product is CATRGGGAYNEQFF.

This clonotype was seen repeatedly, ten times or more. V gene TRBV24-1 combines with J gene TRBJ2-3; maybe TRBD2 (6 bases). The germline gives CDR1 KGHDR, CDR2 SFDVKD. The V end was cut by 0 bases, the J end by 1 base, with 10 bases between. The CDR3 extends over 16 amino acids. CDR3 sequence (DNA): TGTGCCACCAGTGATTTGGGGCGGGGCCGCACAGATACGCAGTATTTT. Amino acid sequence: CATSDLGRGRTDTQYF.

This clonotype was counted a few times. This chain links TRBV14 with TRBJ2-7; D uncertain. From germline, CDR1 is SGHDN and CDR2 FVKESK. Between the trimmed V and J ends, which lost 4 bases and 3 bases, there was a span of 7 bases. There are 12 residues in the CDR3. The CDR3 region is CASSPNNYEQYF. In nucleotides, the CDR3 is TGTGCCAGCAGCCCGAACAACTACGAGCAGTACTTC.

The table lists this clonotype with many counts. The chain is built from TRBV11-2 and TRBJ1-1; no clear D gene. The CDR3 runs to 15 residues. Trimming stripped 1 base from V and 0 bases from J, with 9 bases between. The V gene's germline CDR1 is SGHAT and CDR2 FQNNGV. The CDR3 DNA reads as TGTGCCAGCAGCTTAGTAGGCGGGTTGAACACTGAAGCTTTCTTT. Its translation is CASSLVGGLNTEAFF.

This clonotype was detected many times. The chain has TRBV12-3 or TRBV12-4 and TRBJ2-1; 7 bases agree with TRBD2. Germline trimming cut 6 bases from V and 8 bases from J; bases unmatched to any gene: 13. The CDR3 is made up of 15 amino acids. The CDR3 spells CASSLSGELLDEQFF. In DNA, the CDR3 is TGTGCCAGCAGCTTAAGCGGGGAGCTTTTAGATGAGCAGTTCTTC.

In its sample, this clonotype was seen many times. This rearrangement joins TRBV25-1 to TRBJ2-7; 7 bases align to TRBD1. The V and J ends lost 1 base and 8 bases, in that order; junction bases with no gene match: 11. CDR3 length: 15 residues. The germline V gene encodes CDR1 MGHDK and CDR2 SYGVNS. CDR3 region: CASSESLTGSTKQYF. The CDR3 nucleotides read TGTGCCAGCAGTGAATCATTGACAGGGTCTACGAAGCAGTACTTC.

The chain couples TRBV6-2 or TRBV6-3 to TRBJ2-7; D is unresolved. Germline V gene lookup returns CDR1 MNHEY and CDR2 SVGEGT. The CDR3 has 13 residues. V gave up 5 bases and J gave up 4 bases, with 12 bases separating them. CDR3 coding DNA: TGTGCCAGCAGTACAACCTTCAGGTACGAGCAGTACTTC. Amino acid sequence: CASSTTFRYEQYF.

This clonotype has at least ten counts. The chain recombines TRBV12-3 or TRBV12-4 with TRBJ2-7, with TRBD1 matching over 7 bases. J lost 3 bases, V lost 10 bases, and 9 bases had no gene match. This CDR3 contains 13 residues. CDR3 residues: CAISGTVIYEQYF. As DNA, the CDR3 is TGTGCCATATCCGGGACAGTGATCTACGAGCAGTACTTC.